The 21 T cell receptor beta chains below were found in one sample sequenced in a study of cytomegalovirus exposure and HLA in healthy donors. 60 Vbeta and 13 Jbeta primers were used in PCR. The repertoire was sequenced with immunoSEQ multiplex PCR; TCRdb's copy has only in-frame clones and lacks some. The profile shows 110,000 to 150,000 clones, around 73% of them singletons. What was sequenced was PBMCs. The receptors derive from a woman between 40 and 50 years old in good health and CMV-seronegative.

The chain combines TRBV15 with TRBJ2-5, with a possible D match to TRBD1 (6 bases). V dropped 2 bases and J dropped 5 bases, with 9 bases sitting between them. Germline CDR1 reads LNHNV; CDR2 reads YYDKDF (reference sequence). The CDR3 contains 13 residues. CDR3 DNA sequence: TGTGCCACCAGCAGAAATACAGGGGAGACCCAGTACTTC. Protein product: CATSRNTGETQYF.

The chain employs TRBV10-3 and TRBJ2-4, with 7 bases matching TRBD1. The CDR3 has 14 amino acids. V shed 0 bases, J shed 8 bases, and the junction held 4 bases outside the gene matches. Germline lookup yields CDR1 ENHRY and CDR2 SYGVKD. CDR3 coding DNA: TGTGCCATCAGTGAGTCGGGACAGAGGGACATTCAGTACTTC. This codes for CAISESGQRDIQYF.

The CDR3 loop reads CASSPRTAFYGYTF. The CDR3 bases are TGTGCCAGCTCACCAAGGACAGCATTCTATGGCTACACCTTC. The genes are TRBV18 and TRBJ1-2; D is perhaps TRBD1 (6 bases). The germline V gene has CDR1 KGHSH and CDR2 LQKENI. V dropped 2 bases and J dropped 4 bases, with 11 bases sitting between them. The CDR3 extends over 14 amino acids.

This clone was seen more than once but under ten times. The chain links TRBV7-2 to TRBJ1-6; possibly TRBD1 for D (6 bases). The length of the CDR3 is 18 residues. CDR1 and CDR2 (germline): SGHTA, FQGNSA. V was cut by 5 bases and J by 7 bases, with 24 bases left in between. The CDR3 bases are TGTGCCAGCAGCCCCCCTGGGCATGGAGGACAGATCAATTCACCCCTCCACTTT. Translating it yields CASSPPGHGGQINSPLHF.

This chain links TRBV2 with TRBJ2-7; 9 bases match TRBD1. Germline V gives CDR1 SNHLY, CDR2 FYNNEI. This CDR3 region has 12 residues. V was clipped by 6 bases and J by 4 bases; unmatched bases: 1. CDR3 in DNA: TGTGCCAGCAGAGACAGGGGGTACGAGCAGTACTTC. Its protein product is CASRDRGYEQYF.

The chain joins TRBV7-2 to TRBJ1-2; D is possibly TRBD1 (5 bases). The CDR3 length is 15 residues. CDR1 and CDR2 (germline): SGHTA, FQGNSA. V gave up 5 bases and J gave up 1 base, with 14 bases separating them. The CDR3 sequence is CASSLTTGDNYGYTF. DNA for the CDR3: TGTGCCAGCAGCCTAACTACAGGCGATAACTATGGCTACACCTTC.

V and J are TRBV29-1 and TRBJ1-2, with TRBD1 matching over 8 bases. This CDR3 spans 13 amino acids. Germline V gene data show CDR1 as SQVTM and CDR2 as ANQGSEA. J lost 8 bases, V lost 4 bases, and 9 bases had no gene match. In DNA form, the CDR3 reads TGCAGCGTTGTCCAGGGGGCTGTGGGGGGCTACACCTTC. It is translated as CSVVQGAVGGYTF.

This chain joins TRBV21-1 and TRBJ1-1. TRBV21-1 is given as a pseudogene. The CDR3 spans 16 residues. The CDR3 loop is CASSISLWVRDSEAFF. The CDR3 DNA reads TGTGCCAGCAGCATATCACTTTGGGTACGAGACTCAGAAGCTTTCTTT.

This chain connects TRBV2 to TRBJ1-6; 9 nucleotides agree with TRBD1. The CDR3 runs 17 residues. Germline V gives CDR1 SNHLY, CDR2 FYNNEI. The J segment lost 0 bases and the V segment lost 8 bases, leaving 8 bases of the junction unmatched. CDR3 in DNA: TGTGCCAGCGGCCGGGACAGGGCGAGCTCCTATAATTCACCCCTCCACTTT. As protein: CASGRDRASSYNSPLHF.

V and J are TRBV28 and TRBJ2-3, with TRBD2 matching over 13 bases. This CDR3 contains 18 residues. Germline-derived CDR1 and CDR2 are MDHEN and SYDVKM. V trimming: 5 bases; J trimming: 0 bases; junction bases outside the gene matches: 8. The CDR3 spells CASSPRTSGGPSTDTQYF. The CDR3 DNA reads TGTGCCAGCAGTCCAAGGACTAGCGGGGGACCTAGCACAGATACGCAGTATTTT.

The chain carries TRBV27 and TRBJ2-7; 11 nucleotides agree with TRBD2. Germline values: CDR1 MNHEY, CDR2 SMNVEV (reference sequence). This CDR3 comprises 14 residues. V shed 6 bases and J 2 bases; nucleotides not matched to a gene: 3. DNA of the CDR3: TGTGCCAGCAGGGCTAGCGGGGGGACCTACGAGCAGTACGTC. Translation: CASRASGGTYEQYV.

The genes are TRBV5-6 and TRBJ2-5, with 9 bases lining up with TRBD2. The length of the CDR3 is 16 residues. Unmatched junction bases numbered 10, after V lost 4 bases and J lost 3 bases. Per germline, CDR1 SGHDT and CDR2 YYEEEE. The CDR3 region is CASSRGSSGGEETQYF. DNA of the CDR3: TGTGCCAGCAGCCGGGGGAGTAGCGGGGGTGAAGAGACCCAGTACTTC.

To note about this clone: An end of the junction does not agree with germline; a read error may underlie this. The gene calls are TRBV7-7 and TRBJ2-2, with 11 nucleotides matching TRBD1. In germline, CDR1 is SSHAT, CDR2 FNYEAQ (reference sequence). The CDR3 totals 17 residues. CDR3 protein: CASSFGVGTGGTGELFF. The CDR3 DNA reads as TGTGCTAGCAGCTTCGGTGTGGGGACAGGGGGCACCGGGGAGCTGTTTTTT.

The CDR3 DNA reads as TGCGCCAGCAGCCAAGAAGGGCCGCAGGGGGCAAAGCCCACGAACACCGGGGAGCTGTTTTTT. It specifies CASSQEGPQGAKPTNTGELFF. The rearrangement uses TRBV4-1 and TRBJ2-2; 8 positions agree with TRBD1. Looked up from germline, CDR1 is MGHRA and CDR2 is YSYEKL. CDR3 length equals 21 residues. V shed 0 bases and J 0 bases; nucleotides not matched to a gene: 15.

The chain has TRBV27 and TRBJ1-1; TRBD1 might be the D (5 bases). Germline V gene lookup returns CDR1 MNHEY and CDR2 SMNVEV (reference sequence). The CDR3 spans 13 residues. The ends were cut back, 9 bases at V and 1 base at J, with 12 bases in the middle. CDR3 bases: TGTGCCAGTTGGCGACAGCCGAACACTGAAGCTTTCTTT. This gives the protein CASWRQPNTEAFF.

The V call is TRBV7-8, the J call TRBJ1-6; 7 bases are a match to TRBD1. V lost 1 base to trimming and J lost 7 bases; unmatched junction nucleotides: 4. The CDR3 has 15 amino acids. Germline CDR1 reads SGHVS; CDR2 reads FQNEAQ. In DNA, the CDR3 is TGTGCCAGCAGCTTAGTGGAGGGGGCAAATTCACCCCTCCACTTT. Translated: CASSLVEGANSPLHF.

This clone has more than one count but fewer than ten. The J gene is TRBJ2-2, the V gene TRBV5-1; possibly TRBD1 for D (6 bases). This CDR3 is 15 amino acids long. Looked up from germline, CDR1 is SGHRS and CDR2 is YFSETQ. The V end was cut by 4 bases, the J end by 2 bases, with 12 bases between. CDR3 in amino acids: CASSLRQDNTGELFF. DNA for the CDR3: TGCGCCAGCAGCCTTAGACAGGATAACACCGGGGAGCTGTTTTTT.

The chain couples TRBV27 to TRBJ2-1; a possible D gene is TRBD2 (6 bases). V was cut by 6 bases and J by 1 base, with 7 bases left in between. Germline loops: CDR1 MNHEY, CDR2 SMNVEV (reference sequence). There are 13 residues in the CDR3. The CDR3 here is CASRGGSYNEQFF. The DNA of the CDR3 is TGTGCCAGCAGGGGGGGATCCTACAATGAGCAGTTCTTC.

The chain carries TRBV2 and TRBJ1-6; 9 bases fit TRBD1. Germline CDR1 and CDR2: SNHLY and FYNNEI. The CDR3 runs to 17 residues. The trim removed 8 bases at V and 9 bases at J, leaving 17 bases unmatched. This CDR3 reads CASCSGQLQGAGSPLHF. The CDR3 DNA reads TGTGCCAGCTGTTCTGGACAACTACAGGGGGCCGGTTCACCCCTCCACTTT.

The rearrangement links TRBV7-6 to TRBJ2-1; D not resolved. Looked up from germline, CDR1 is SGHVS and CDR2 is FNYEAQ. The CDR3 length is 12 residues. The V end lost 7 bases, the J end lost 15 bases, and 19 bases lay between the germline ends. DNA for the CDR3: TGTGCCAGCACCCCCGGGTTGCCAGCCTGGTTCTTC. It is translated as CASTPGLPAWFF.

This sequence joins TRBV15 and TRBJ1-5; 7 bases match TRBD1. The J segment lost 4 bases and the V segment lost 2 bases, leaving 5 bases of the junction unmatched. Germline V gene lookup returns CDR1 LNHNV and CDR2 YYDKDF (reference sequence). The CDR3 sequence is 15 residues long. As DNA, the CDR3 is TGTGCCACCAGCAGACAAAAACAGGGGAATCAGCCCCAGCATTTT. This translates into CATSRQKQGNQPQHF.